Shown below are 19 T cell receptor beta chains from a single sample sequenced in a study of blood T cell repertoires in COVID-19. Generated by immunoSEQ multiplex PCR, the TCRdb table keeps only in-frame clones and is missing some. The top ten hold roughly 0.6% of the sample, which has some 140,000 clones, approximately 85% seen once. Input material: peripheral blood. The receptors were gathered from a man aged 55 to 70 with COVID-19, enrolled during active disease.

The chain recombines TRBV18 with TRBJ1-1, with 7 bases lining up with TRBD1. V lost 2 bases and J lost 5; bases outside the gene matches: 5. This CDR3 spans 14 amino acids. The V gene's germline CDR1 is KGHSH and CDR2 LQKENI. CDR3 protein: CASSPNQGGTEAFF. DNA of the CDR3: TGTGCCAGCTCACCAAACCAGGGGGGAACTGAAGCTTTCTTT.

CDR3 coding DNA: TGCGCCAGCAGCCAAGATCTTTCTGCAACTAATGAAAAACTGTTTTTT. Its protein is CASSQDLSATNEKLFF. V gene TRBV4-1 combines with J gene TRBJ1-4; no definite D call. V lost 0 bases, J lost 0 bases, and 8 bases lay in between. The CDR3 sequence is 16 residues long. CDR1 is MGHRA and CDR2 is YSYEKL in the germline V gene.

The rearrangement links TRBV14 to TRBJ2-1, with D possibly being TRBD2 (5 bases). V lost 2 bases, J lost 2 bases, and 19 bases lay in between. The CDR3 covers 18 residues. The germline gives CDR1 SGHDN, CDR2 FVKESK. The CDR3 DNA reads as TGTGCCAGCAGCCAATATGTCTCGGGCGGGCACCCCTACAATGAGCAGTTCTTC. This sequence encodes CASSQYVSGGHPYNEQFF. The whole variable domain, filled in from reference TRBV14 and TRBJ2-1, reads EAGVTQFPSHSVIEKGQTVTLRCDPISGHDNLYWYRRVMGKEIKFLLHFVKESKQDESGMPNNRFLAERTGGTYSTLKVQPAELEDSGVYFCASSQYVSGGHPYNEQFFGPGTRLTVL.

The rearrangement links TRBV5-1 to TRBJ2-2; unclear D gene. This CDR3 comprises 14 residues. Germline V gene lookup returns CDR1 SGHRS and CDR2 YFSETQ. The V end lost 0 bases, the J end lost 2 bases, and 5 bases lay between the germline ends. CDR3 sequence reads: CASSLAGNTGELFF. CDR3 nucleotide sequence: TGCGCCAGCAGCTTGGCGGGTAACACCGGGGAGCTGTTTTTT. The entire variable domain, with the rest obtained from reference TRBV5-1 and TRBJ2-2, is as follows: KAGVTQTPRYLIKTRGQQVTLSCSPISGHRSVSWYQQTPGQGLQFLFEYFSETQRNKGNFPGRFSGRQFSNSRSEMNVSTLELGDSALYLCASSLAGNTGELFFGEGSRLTVL.

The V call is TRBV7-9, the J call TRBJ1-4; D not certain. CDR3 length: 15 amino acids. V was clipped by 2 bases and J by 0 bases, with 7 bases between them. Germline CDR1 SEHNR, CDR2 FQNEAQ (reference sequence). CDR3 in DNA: TGTGCCAGCAGCTTATCCGGTACAACTAATGAAAAACTGTTTTTT. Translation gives CASSLSGTTNEKLFF.

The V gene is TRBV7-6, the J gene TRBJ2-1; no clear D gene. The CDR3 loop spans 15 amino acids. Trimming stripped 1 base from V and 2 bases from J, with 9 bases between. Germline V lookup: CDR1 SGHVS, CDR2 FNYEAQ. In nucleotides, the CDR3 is TGTGCCAGCAGCTTAGTATGGGCAGCCTACAATGAGCAGTTCTTC. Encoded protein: CASSLVWAAYNEQFF.

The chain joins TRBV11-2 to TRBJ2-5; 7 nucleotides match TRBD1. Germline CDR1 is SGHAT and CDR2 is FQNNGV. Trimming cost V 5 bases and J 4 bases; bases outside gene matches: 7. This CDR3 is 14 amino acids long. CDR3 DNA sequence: TGTGCCAGCAGCCCACCGACAGGGATAGAGACCCAGTACTTC. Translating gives CASSPPTGIETQYF. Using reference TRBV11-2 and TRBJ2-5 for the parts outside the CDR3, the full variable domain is EAGVAQSPRYKIIEKRQSVAFWCNPISGHATLYWYQQILGQGPKLLIQFQNNGVVDDSQLPKDRFSAERLKGVDSTLKIQPAKLEDSAVYLCASSPPTGIETQYFGPGTRLLVL.

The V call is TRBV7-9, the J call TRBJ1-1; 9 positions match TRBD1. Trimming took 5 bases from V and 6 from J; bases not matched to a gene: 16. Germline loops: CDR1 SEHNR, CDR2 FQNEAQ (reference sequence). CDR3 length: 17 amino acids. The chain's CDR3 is CASSKTGTGYLKAEAFF. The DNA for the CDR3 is TGTGCCAGCAGCAAAACCGGGACAGGGTATCTAAAGGCTGAAGCTTTCTTT. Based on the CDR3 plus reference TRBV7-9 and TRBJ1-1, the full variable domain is DTGVSQNPRHKITKRGQNVTFRCDPISEHNRLYWYRQTLGQGPEFLTYFQNEAQLEKSRLLSDRFSAERPKGSFSTLEIQRTEQGDSAMYLCASSKTGTGYLKAEAFFGQGTRLTVV.

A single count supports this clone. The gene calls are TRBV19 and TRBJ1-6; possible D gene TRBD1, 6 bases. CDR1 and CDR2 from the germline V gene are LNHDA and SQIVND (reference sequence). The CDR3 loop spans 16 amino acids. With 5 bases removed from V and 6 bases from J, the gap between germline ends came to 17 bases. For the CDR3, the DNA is TGTGCCAGTAGTTGGAGACAGGATCGATCTAATTCACCCCTCCACTTT. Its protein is CASSWRQDRSNSPLHF.

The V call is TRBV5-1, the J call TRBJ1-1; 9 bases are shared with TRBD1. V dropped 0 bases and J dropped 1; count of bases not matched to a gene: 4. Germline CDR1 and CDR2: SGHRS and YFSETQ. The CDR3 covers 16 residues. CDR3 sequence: CASSLDGTGPNTEAFF. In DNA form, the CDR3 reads TGCGCCAGCAGCTTGGATGGGACAGGGCCGAACACTGAAGCTTTCTTT.

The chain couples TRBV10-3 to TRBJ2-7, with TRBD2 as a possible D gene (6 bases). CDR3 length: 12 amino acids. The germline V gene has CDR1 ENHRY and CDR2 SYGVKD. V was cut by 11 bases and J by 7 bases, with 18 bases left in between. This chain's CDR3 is CAVGTGGVEQYF. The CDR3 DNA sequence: TGTGCCGTCGGGACCGGGGGTGTGGAGCAGTACTTC.

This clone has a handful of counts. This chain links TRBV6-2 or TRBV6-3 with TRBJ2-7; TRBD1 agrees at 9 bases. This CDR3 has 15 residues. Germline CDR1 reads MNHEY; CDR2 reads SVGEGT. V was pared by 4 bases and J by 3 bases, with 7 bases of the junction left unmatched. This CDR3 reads CASSSPGQGSYEQYF. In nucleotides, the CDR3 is TGTGCCAGCAGTTCCCCGGGACAGGGAAGCTACGAGCAGTACTTC.

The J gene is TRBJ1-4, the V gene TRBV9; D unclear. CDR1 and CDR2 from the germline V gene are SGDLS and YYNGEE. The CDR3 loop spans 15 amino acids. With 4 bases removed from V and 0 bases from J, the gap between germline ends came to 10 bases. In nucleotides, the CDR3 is TGTGCCAGCAGCCCCACTTCTACAACTAATGAAAAACTGTTTTTT. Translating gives CASSPTSTTNEKLFF. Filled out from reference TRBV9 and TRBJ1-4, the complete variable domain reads DSGVTQTPKHLITATGQRVTLRCSPRSGDLSVYWYQQSLDQGLQFLIQYYNGEERAKGNILERFSAQQFPDLHSELNLSSLELGDSALYFCASSPTSTTNEKLFFGSGTQLSVL.

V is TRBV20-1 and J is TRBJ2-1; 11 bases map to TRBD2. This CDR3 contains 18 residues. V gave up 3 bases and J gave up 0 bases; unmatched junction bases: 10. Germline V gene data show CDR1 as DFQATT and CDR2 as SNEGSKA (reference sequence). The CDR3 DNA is TGCAGTGCTAGTTTTGGGACTAGCGGAGGAAGCTCCTACAATGAGCAGTTCTTC. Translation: CSASFGTSGGSSYNEQFF.

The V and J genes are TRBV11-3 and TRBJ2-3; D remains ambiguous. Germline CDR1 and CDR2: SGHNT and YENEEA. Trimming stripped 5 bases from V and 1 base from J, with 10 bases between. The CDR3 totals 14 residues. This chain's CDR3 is CASSPSPGTDTQYF. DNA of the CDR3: TGTGCCAGCAGCCCGAGTCCCGGCACAGATACGCAGTATTTT.

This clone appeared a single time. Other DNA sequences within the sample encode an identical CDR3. As DNA, the CDR3 is TGCGCCAGCAGCCAAGGACAGGGGACGGAGACCCAGTACTTC. Its protein product is CASSQGQGTETQYF. V is TRBV4-1 and J is TRBJ2-5, with 8 bases aligning to TRBD1. With V trimmed by 1 base and J by 5 bases, 3 bases remained unmatched. CDR3 size: 14 residues. The V gene's germline CDR1 is MGHRA and CDR2 YSYEKL.

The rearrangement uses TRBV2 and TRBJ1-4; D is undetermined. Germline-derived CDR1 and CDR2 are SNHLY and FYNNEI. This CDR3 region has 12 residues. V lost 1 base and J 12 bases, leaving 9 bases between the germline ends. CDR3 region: CASSEGRWELFF. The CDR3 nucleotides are TGTGCCAGCAGTGAAGGGAGATGGGAACTGTTTTTT.

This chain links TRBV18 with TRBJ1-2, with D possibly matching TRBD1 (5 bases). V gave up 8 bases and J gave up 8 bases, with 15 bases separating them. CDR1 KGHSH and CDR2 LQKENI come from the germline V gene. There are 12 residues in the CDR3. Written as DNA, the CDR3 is TGTGCCAGCAACGCCAGGGATGGGGGCTACACCTTC. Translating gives CASNARDGGYTF.

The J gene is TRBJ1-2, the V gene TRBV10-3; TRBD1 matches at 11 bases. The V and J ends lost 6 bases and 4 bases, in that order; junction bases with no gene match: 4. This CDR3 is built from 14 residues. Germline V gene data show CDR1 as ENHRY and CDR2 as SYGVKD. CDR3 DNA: TGTGCCATCAGACGGACAGGGGGCATCTATGGCTACACCTTC. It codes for CAIRRTGGIYGYTF.